This T cell receptor (beta chain) was sequenced in a study of T cells in Graves' hyperthyroidism and ophthalmopathy. To note about this clonotype: Its antigen is as yet unknown.

TCR beta CDR3 regions were amplified from RNA transcripts. RT-PCR in the first round (using the HTBI primer set) targeted the TCR CDR3. MiXCR, run by TCRdb on the multiplex PCR reads, gives a single entry per CDR3 protein. The sample contains approximately 300,000 distinct CDR3 sequences, 15% to 20% of which appear only once. Study results and limitations: Prediction of ophthalmopathy progression came a median roughly 6.4 months pre-onset. Most clonotypes that expanded in the thyroid above 0.001 also showed up in blood.

Germline trimming cut 0 bases from V and 8 bases from J; bases unmatched to any gene: 6. Germline-derived CDR1 and CDR2 are LGHNA and YNFKEQ. The CDR3 extends over 17 amino acids. The source material was blood. The receptor was derived from a woman aged 55-69 years with Graves' ophthalmopathy. The chain links TRBV4-2 to TRBJ2-1; 14 bases line up with TRBD2. The CDR3 region has the DNA TGTGCCAGCAGCCAAGACGGACTAGCGGGAGGACGGGATGAGCAGTTCTTC. Translating it yields CASSQDGLAGGRDEQFF.